These T cell receptor beta chains were read from a single sample in a study of follicular helper T cells after annual influenza vaccination. TCRdb's table, derived via immunoSEQ multiplex PCR, lists solely in-frame clones and lacks some. The top ten clones hold roughly 0.86% of a sample with more than 10,000 clones, more than 60% of them seen once. The starting material was CXCR5- memory CD4+ T cells sorted from blood, obtained 6 weeks after influenza vaccination. The origin of the receptors is an adult who received the influenza vaccine. Both conserved end residues are part of each CDR3. D genes are given only for firm matches. Clone sizes are given selectively: once, few, many, or a class where the clone is expanded.

TRBJ1-2 | NA | TRBV11-3 | NA | TGTGCCAGCAGCTTAGGAGACAACCGTCCCTATGGCTACACCTTC | CASSLGDNRPYGYTF
TRBJ2-7 | NA | TRBV19 | NA | TGTGCCAGTAGTATTGGCCTTGGGGTAAGACACGAGCAGTACTTC | CASSIGLGVRHEQYF
TRBJ1-4 | NA | TRBV27 | NA | TGTGCCAGCAGGGGGGTAGGGGAAAAACTGTTTTTT | CASRGVGEKLFF
TRBJ1-2 | NA | TRBV5-1 | TRBD1 | TGCGCCAGCAGGCAACAGGGGTCGGATGGCTACACCTTC | CASRQQGSDGYTF
TRBJ1-2 | once | TRBV5-1 | NA | TGCGCCAGCAGCTTTATAGGATCAGGGCTTGGCTATGGCTACACCTTC | CASSFIGSGLGYGYTF
TRBJ1-2 | NA | TRBV7-9 | TRBD1 | TGTGCCAGCAGCACCGGCAGGGGGTTCGGGAGGTGGTATGGCTACACCTTC | CASSTGRGFGRWYGYTF
TRBJ1-5 | NA | TRBV4-3 | NA | TGCGCCAGCAGCCAAGAGGCAGGGTCGAACAATCAGCCCCAGCATTTT | CASSQEAGSNNQPQHF
TRBJ2-7 | NA | TRBV5-1 | NA | TGCGCCAGCAGCTTGGACGCCTACGAGCAGTACTTC | CASSLDAYEQYF
TRBJ2-1 | once | TRBV11-2 | TRBD2 | TGTGCCAGCAGCTTAGGCGGGGGTCAAAATGAGCAGTTCTTC | CASSLGGGQNEQFF
TRBJ2-3 | NA | TRBV5-1 | TRBD1 | TGCGCCAGCACCCCCGTCGGGACAGGGGCGTTGAGGGATACGCAGTATTTT | CASTPVGTGALRDTQYF
TRBJ2-7 | NA | TRBV27 | NA | TGTGCCAGCAGACCAACCGGGTCCGCTTACCCGGAGCAGTACTTC | CASRPTGSAYPEQYF
TRBJ2-7 | few | TRBV5-1 | NA | TGCGCCAGCAGCCCCCTGGGTCCCGAGCAGTACTTC | CASSPLGPEQYF
TRBJ1-2 | NA | TRBV11-2 | NA | TGTGCCAGCAGCTCTAGGGGGTCCTACCTGAACTATGGCTACACCTTC | CASSSRGSYLNYGYTF
TRBJ1-2 | NA | TRBV10-3 | NA | TGTGCCATCAGTGAGGGGGAGACAGATGGCTACACCTTC | CAISEGETDGYTF
TRBJ2-3 | NA | TRBV15 | TRBD2 | TGTGCCACCAGACTCACCGGGGGGGATACGCAGTATTTT | CATRLTGGDTQYF
TRBJ2-5 | NA | TRBV7-6 | NA | TGTGCCAGCAGCCTCCTAGCGTCGGAGACCCAGTACTTC | CASSLLASETQYF
TRBJ2-1 | NA | TRBV27 | NA | TGTGCCAGCAGTATTACACGGGGGCCCCTCAATGAGCAGTTCTTC | CASSITRGPLNEQFF
TRBJ2-5 | NA | TRBV11-3 | NA | TGTGCCAGCAGCCCCCGCCTCCAAGAGACCCAGTACTTC | CASSPRLQETQYF
TRBJ2-2 | NA | TRBV2 | NA | TGTGCCAGGAGGATGAGCCCCCTTCAGGGCGCCGGGGAGCTGTTTTTT | CARRMSPLQGAGELFF
TRBJ2-6 | NA | TRBV11-3 | NA | TGTGCCAGCAGCTTAGATCAAGTACCTGGGGCCAACGTCCTGACTTTC | CASSLDQVPGANVLTF
TRBJ1-2 | few | TRBV6-5 | NA | TGTGCCAGCAGTTACCAGGGAAGCTATGGCTACACCTTC | CASSYQGSYGYTF
TRBJ2-5 | NA | TRBV7-8 | NA | TGTGCCAGCAGCTTATCGATCAGGGGAGAGACCCAGTACTTC | CASSLSIRGETQYF
TRBJ2-7 | NA | TRBV6-6 | TRBD2 | TGTGCCAGCAGATCGACTAGCGGGGGCTCCTACGAGCAGTACTTC | CASRSTSGGSYEQYF
TRBJ2-1 | NA | TRBV4-2 | TRBD2 | TGTGCCAGCAGCCAAACGGGACTAGCGGGGAGTCGGGGGTTCTTC | CASSQTGLAGSRGFF
TRBJ1-1 | NA | TRBV7-2 | NA | TGTGCCAGCAGCCCCCACCAGGGTCCCACTGAAGCTTTCTTT | CASSPHQGPTEAFF
TRBJ2-2 | once | TRBV5-4 | NA | TGTGCCAGCAGCCTAGAGGGGGATGGCAACACCGGGGAGCTGTTTTTT | CASSLEGDGNTGELFF
TRBJ1-5 | NA | TRBV19 | TRBD1 | TGTGCCAGTAGTAAGACAGGGCTCGGTGGCAATCAGCCCCAGCATTTT | CASSKTGLGGNQPQHF
TRBJ2-3 | NA | TRBV5-1 | NA | TGCGCCAGCAGCCACGGAGGGGACACAGATACGCAGTATTTT | CASSHGGDTDTQYF
TRBJ1-4 | NA | TRBV27 | TRBD1 | TGTGCCAGCAGTTCCAGACAGGGTGAAAAACTGTTTTTT | CASSSRQGEKLFF
TRBJ2-4 | NA | TRBV5-4 | NA | TGTGCCAGCAGCCCTTGGGGGCGGGGAAACATTCAGTACTTC | CASSPWGRGNIQYF
TRBJ2-7 | NA | TRBV5-4 | TRBD2 | TGTGCCAGCAGCTTGGGAGTTAGCGGGGGAGGCTACGAGCAGTACTTC | CASSLGVSGGGYEQYF
TRBJ1-5 | few | TRBV5-8 | TRBD1 | TGTGCCAGCACCGGGACAGGGGGCAATCAGCCCCAGCATTTT | CASTGTGGNQPQHF
TRBJ2-5 | NA | TRBV7-2 | NA | TGTGCCAGCAGCTTTATAGAGACCCAGTACTTC | CASSFIETQYF
TRBJ1-5 | NA | TRBV19 | TRBD1 | TGTGCCAGTAGTTCAGGACAGGGGGATAGCAATCAGCCCCAGCATTTT | CASSSGQGDSNQPQHF
TRBJ1-1 | NA | TRBV5-5 | NA | TGTGCCAGCAACAAGAACACTGAAGCTTTCTTT | CASNKNTEAFF
TRBJ2-7 | NA | TRBV7-2 | NA | TGTGCCAGCAGCTCTCTTTCCGGGACACCTTACTCCTACGAGCAGTACTTC | CASSSLSGTPYSYEQYF
TRBJ1-2 | few | TRBV5-1 | NA | TGCGCCAGCAGCCAAAACAGGGATGGCTACACCTTC | CASSQNRDGYTF
TRBJ1-1 | NA | TRBV4-3 | TRBD1 | TGCGCCAGCAGCCCGTTGACAGGGGGTAAGACTGAAGCTTTCTTT | CASSPLTGGKTEAFF
TRBJ2-3 | NA | TRBV19 | NA | TGTGCCAGTAGTATAGGATCGGCGGGGGCCGGCACAGATACGCAGTATTTT | CASSIGSAGAGTDTQYF
TRBJ2-5 | NA | TRBV4-1 | NA | TGCGCCAGCAGCCAAGTATCCGGGATAGTGGAGACCCAGTACTTC | CASSQVSGIVETQYF
TRBJ2-1 | NA | TRBV4-1 | TRBD1 | TGCGCCAGCAGCCAAGTAGGGGGACAGGGGTACAATGAGCAGTTCTTC | CASSQVGGQGYNEQFF
TRBJ2-7 | NA | TRBV7-2 | TRBD2 | TGTGCCAGCGGATGGGGGGGCTACGAGCAGTACTTC | CASGWGGYEQYF
TRBJ1-1 | NA | TRBV5-5 | TRBD1 | TGTGCCAGCAGCTCAGGACAGGAGGTGAACACTGAAGCTTTCTTT | CASSSGQEVNTEAFF
TRBJ2-6 | NA | TRBV19 | TRBD2 | TGTGCCAGTAGTATAGGCCGGGGGGCTGGGGCCAACGTCCTGACTTTC | CASSIGRGAGANVLTF
TRBJ1-1 | NA | TRBV2 | NA | TGTGCCAGCGAAGCAGTCGCGGGCGCGAAAGCTTTCTTT | CASEAVAGAKAFF
TRBJ1-1 | NA | TRBV23-1 | NA | TGCGCCAGCAGTCAACCTACCGGGGCTAACACTGAAGCTTTCTTT | CASSQPTGANTEAFF
TRBJ1-2 | few | TRBV7-3 | NA | TGTGCCAGCAGCTTAGACGGCCGCTATGGCTACACCTTC | CASSLDGRYGYTF
TRBJ1-6 | NA | TRBV6-1 | NA | TGTGCCAGTTCGGGGGGGGCCTATAATTCACCCCTCCACTTT | CASSGGAYNSPLHF
TRBJ1-1 | NA | TRBV6-5 | NA | TGTGCCAGCAGTTACGACGGGGGGCGGAACACTGAAGCTTTCTTT | CASSYDGGRNTEAFF
TRBJ1-1 | NA | TRBV18 | NA | TGTGCCAGCTCACCACCGAGTTTCTCTGAAGCTTTCTTT | CASSPPSFSEAFF